This entry lists 16 T cell receptor beta chains sequenced from one sample in a study of Tregs in tolerant kidney transplant recipients. Assay used: immunoSEQ multiplex PCR; TCRdb lists only in-frame clones, some missing. This sample has approximately 60,000 clones; around 87% occur once, and the top ten carry roughly 4%. Mixed chimerism was transient after nonmyeloablative marrow transplants from related graft donors. The specimen was CD4+ T cells from blood (PBMCs), collected 6 months after the transplant. The receptors shown here come from a human patient who received a combined kidney and bone marrow transplant. The graft donor may be the source of some T cells.

The CDR3 region is CASRAADQPQHF. CDR3 DNA: TGTGCCAGTAGGGCGGCAGATCAGCCCCAGCATTTT. The rearrangement joins TRBV19 to TRBJ1-5; D not certain. Germline loops: CDR1 LNHDA, CDR2 SQIVND (reference sequence). The ends were cut back, 6 bases at V and 5 bases at J, with 8 bases in the middle. The CDR3 has 12 residues.

This chain connects TRBV7-3 to TRBJ2-3; 8 bases agree with TRBD1. Germline V gene data show CDR1 as SGHTA and CDR2 as FQGTGA. Trimming cost V 3 bases and J 3 bases; bases outside gene matches: 5. The length of the CDR3 is 15 residues. CDR3: CASSLTGVPTDTQYF. The CDR3 bases are TGTGCCAGCAGCTTGACAGGGGTCCCGACAGATACGCAGTATTTT.

A few counts support this clone. This sequence joins TRBV2 and TRBJ2-7, with a tentative D call TRBD1 (5 bases). The CDR3 is made up of 15 amino acids. V was clipped by 0 bases and J by 2 bases, with 11 bases between them. CDR1 is SNHLY and CDR2 is FYNNEI in the germline V gene. CDR3 residues: CASSEAGLGTYEQYF. CDR3 DNA: TGTGCCAGCAGTGAAGCGGGGCTGGGGACCTACGAGCAGTACTTC.

This clone appeared a single time. This chain joins TRBV5-4 and TRBJ1-5; D not resolved. This CDR3 region has 13 residues. Trimming cost V 0 bases and J 4 bases, with 5 bases left between them. Germline V gene sequence: CDR1 SGHNT, CDR2 YYREEE (reference sequence). CDR3 amino acids: CASSLGLNQPQHF. The CDR3 DNA reads TGTGCCAGCAGCTTGGGGCTTAATCAGCCCCAGCATTTT.

The rearrangement joins TRBV25-1 to TRBJ2-1, with a possible D match to TRBD2 (7 bases). Deletions cut 2 bases from V and 7 bases from J, with 12 bases between. Per the germline V gene, CDR1 is MGHDK and CDR2 is SYGVNS. CDR3 length equals 14 residues. CDR3 region: CASSERGAGNEQFF. The CDR3 DNA sequence: TGTGCCAGCAGTGAACGGGGGGCTGGGAATGAGCAGTTCTTC. The full variable domain, in which reference TRBV25-1 and TRBJ2-1 provide the parts outside the CDR3, is EADIYQTPRYLVIGTGKKITLECSQTMGHDKMYWYQQDPGMELHLIHYSYGVNSTEKGDLSSESTVSRIRTEHFPLTLESARPSHTSQYLCASSERGAGNEQFFGPGTRLTVL.

V usage is TRBV18 and J usage is TRBJ2-7; a weak D match, TRBD2 (7 bases). Germline V gene lookup returns CDR1 KGHSH and CDR2 LQKENI. The CDR3 runs to 17 residues. V was cut by 3 bases and J by 0 bases, with 18 bases left in between. The CDR3 is CASSPRGAGALSYEQYF. The CDR3 DNA reads as TGTGCCAGCTCACCCCGGGGGGCAGGGGCGCTCTCCTACGAGCAGTACTTC.

This clone was found a few times. In the same sample, other DNA sequences code for this CDR3. This chain joins TRBV14 and TRBJ1-1; D not certain. Germline CDR1 reads SGHDN; CDR2 reads FVKESK. Deletions cut 2 bases from V and 4 bases from J, with 8 bases between. The CDR3 runs to 13 residues. CDR3 sequence (DNA): TGTGCCAGCAGCCAATCCACGCGCACTGAAGCTTTCTTT. Encoded protein: CASSQSTRTEAFF. The variable domain in full, with the rest retrieved from reference TRBV14 and TRBJ1-1, is EAGVTQFPSHSVIEKGQTVTLRCDPISGHDNLYWYRRVMGKEIKFLLHFVKESKQDESGMPNNRFLAERTGGTYSTLKVQPAELEDSGVYFCASSQSTRTEAFFGQGTRLTVV.

The chain employs TRBV7-2 and TRBJ2-1, with 8 bases identical to TRBD2. Germline V gives CDR1 SGHTA, CDR2 FQGNSA. Trimming at V came to 3 bases and at J to 9 bases, leaving 10 bases not matched to a gene. The CDR3 spans 15 residues. CDR3 residues: CASSFQGAGEGEQFF. CDR3 nucleotides: TGTGCCAGCAGCTTCCAGGGAGCGGGGGAGGGTGAGCAGTTCTTC.

The chain joins TRBV18 to TRBJ2-1; 11 bases agree with TRBD2. Trimming took 2 bases from V and 7 from J; bases not matched to a gene: 10. CDR1 and CDR2 from the germline V gene are KGHSH and LQKENI. The CDR3 totals 17 residues. The CDR3 loop is CASSPSSTRLAGNEQFF. DNA of the CDR3: TGTGCCAGCTCACCATCCAGCACGAGACTAGCGGGAAATGAGCAGTTCTTC.

Only a few counts were recorded for this clone. The J gene is TRBJ1-1, the V gene TRBV5-1; 8 nucleotides align to TRBD1. The CDR3 spans 15 residues. J lost 1 base, V lost 4 bases, and 6 bases had no gene match. Germline V lookup: CDR1 SGHRS, CDR2 YFSETQ. The CDR3 spells CASSRTGTGNTEAFF. CDR3 bases: TGCGCCAGCAGCCGCACCGGGACAGGGAACACTGAAGCTTTCTTT.

The chain joins TRBV25-1 to TRBJ1-2; D might be TRBD1 (5 bases). This CDR3 comprises 14 residues. The V gene lost 4 bases and the J gene lost 5 bases, with 14 bases spanning the gap. Germline lookup yields CDR1 MGHDK and CDR2 SYGVNS. CDR3 residues: CASSGSGRGYGYTF. CDR3 coding DNA: TGTGCCAGCAGTGGGTCAGGGAGGGGTTATGGCTACACCTTC.

This chain connects TRBV11-2 to TRBJ2-1, with 9 bases aligning to TRBD1. The CDR3 length is 14 residues. The V gene's germline CDR1 is SGHAT and CDR2 FQNNGV. V lost 5 bases to trimming and J lost 7 bases; unmatched junction nucleotides: 6. Here the CDR3 DNA reads TGTGCCAGCAGCCGGACAGGGGTGGGTAATGAGCAGTTCTTC. Residues: CASSRTGVGNEQFF. Full variable domain (rest looked up from reference TRBV11-2 and TRBJ2-1): EAGVAQSPRYKIIEKRQSVAFWCNPISGHATLYWYQQILGQGPKLLIQFQNNGVVDDSQLPKDRFSAERLKGVDSTLKIQPAKLEDSAVYLCASSRTGVGNEQFFGPGTRLTVL.

The chain has TRBV14 and TRBJ1-4; maybe TRBD1 (5 bases). This CDR3 region has 16 residues. Deletions cut 0 bases from V and 4 bases from J, with 12 bases between. The V gene's germline CDR1 is SGHDN and CDR2 FVKESK. In DNA, the CDR3 is TGTGCCAGCAGCCAAGAAGGTCGGGGGATTAATGAAAAACTGTTTTTT. It specifies CASSQEGRGINEKLFF.

This clone has just one count. This chain connects TRBV30 to TRBJ1-1; no clear D. Trimming pared 5 bases from V and 11 bases from J, leaving 18 bases between. This CDR3 has 12 residues. Germline V gene sequence: CDR1 GTSNPN, CDR2 SVGIG (reference sequence). CDR3 DNA: TGTGCCTGGGGAGCGGTTCCGGGAGGGGCTTTCTTT. It is translated as CAWGAVPGGAFF. Full variable domain (rest looked up from reference TRBV30 and TRBJ1-1): SQTIHQWPATLVQPVGSPLSLECTVEGTSNPNLYWYRQAAGRGLQLLFYSVGIGQISSEVPQNLSASRPQDRQFILSSKKLLLSDSGFYLCAWGAVPGGAFFGQGTRLTVV.

The V call is TRBV27, the J call TRBJ1-6; D perhaps matches TRBD1 (6 bases). The CDR3 covers 15 residues. Per germline, CDR1 MNHEY and CDR2 SMNVEV (reference sequence). The ends were cut back, 6 bases at V and 7 bases at J, with 16 bases in the middle. This chain's CDR3 is CASSFIQGWNSPLHF. As DNA, the CDR3 is TGTGCCAGCAGCTTTATTCAGGGGTGGAATTCACCCCTCCACTTT.

This clone has a single count. The V and J genes are TRBV5-1 and TRBJ1-1, with D perhaps TRBD1 (5 bases). Germline loops: CDR1 SGHRS, CDR2 YFSETQ. Between the trimmed V and J ends, which lost 3 bases and 6 bases, there was a span of 6 bases. The CDR3 consists of 11 residues. The CDR3 DNA is TGCGCCAGCAGCTCGACAGCTGAAGCTTTCTTT. This gives the protein CASSSTAEAFF.